This is a list of T cell receptor beta chains from one sample in a study of cytomegalovirus exposure and HLA in healthy donors. Sequencing used immunoSEQ multiplex PCR; TCRdb keeps in-frame clones, though not all of them. Among roughly 100,000 clones listed, 76% were seen once. Material for sequencing was PBMCs. Receptors were obtained from a man aged 30 to 45 in good health and CMV-seropositive. Both conserved end residues are part of each CDR3. Fields, in order: clone size, V gene, J gene, D gene, CDR3 protein, CDR3 DNA. A D gene is named only where the DNA matches it firmly. Some rows mark clone size as missing; the rest say once, few, many or name a class of expanded clone.

size: NA; V: TRBV6-6; J: TRBJ1-6; D: NA; CDR3: CAGLGDSPLHF; DNA: TGTGCCGGACTGGGCGATTCACCCCTCCACTTT
size: NA; V: TRBV4-2; J: TRBJ1-5; D: TRBD1; CDR3: CASSQERTGGRPQHF; DNA: TGTGCCAGCAGCCAAGAAAGGACAGGGGGCAGGCCCCAGCATTTT
size: NA; V: TRBV9; J: TRBJ2-1; D: TRBD2; CDR3: CASSTTGTSGSFEQFF; DNA: TGTGCCAGCAGCACGACCGGGACTAGCGGGAGTTTTGAGCAGTTCTTC
size: NA; V: TRBV13; J: TRBJ2-1; D: TRBD1; CDR3: CASSSGDRRYYNEQFF; DNA: TGTGCCAGCAGCTCCGGGGACAGACGATATTACAATGAGCAGTTCTTC
size: NA; V: TRBV11-2; J: TRBJ1-4; D: TRBD1; CDR3: CASSPSDRVGKLFF; DNA: TGTGCCAGCAGCCCCTCGGACAGGGTTGGAAAACTGTTTTTT
size: NA; V: TRBV28; J: TRBJ2-7; D: TRBD2; CDR3: CASNPGLAGLGEQYF; DNA: TGTGCCAGCAACCCGGGACTAGCGGGACTGGGGGAGCAGTACTTC
size: NA; V: TRBV11-2; J: TRBJ2-7; D: TRBD1; CDR3: CASSLDLQGAFEQYF; DNA: TGTGCCAGCAGCTTAGACCTACAGGGGGCGTTCGAGCAGTACTTC
size: once; V: TRBV9; J: TRBJ2-3; D: NA; CDR3: CASSAEPDFTFTDTQYF; DNA: TGTGCCAGCAGCGCCGAACCCGACTTTACCTTTACAGATACGCAGTATTTT
size: NA; V: TRBV11-2; J: TRBJ2-1; D: NA; CDR3: CASSSPDLDGAYNEQFF; DNA: TGTGCCAGCAGCTCCCCGGACTTGGATGGCGCCTACAATGAGCAGTTCTTC
size: NA; V: TRBV28; J: TRBJ1-2; D: NA; CDR3: CASSLNLYGYTF; DNA: TGTGCCAGCAGTTTAAATCTCTATGGCTACACCTTC
size: once; V: TRBV4-1; J: TRBJ2-7; D: NA; CDR3: CASSHRDSYEQYF; DNA: TGCGCCAGCAGCCATCGAGACAGCTACGAGCAGTACTTC
size: NA; V: TRBV28; J: TRBJ1-5; D: TRBD1; CDR3: CASSPPATGVFQPQHF; DNA: TGTGCCAGCAGTCCACCTGCCACAGGGGTATTTCAGCCCCAGCATTTT
size: NA; V: TRBV6-5; J: TRBJ1-5; D: TRBD1; CDR3: CASTATGGSNQPQHF; DNA: TGTGCCAGCACCGCGACAGGGGGAAGCAATCAGCCCCAGCATTTT
size: NA; V: TRBV11-3; J: TRBJ1-1; D: TRBD1; CDR3: CASGQANTEAFF; DNA: TGTGCCAGTGGACAGGCGAACACTGAAGCTTTCTTT
size: few; V: TRBV28; J: TRBJ1-1; D: NA; CDR3: CATHGGGLAFF; DNA: TGTGCCACCCACGGGGGAGGTCTAGCTTTCTTT
size: few; V: TRBV30; J: TRBJ1-1; D: TRBD1; CDR3: CAWKQGALGTEAFF; DNA: TGTGCCTGGAAACAGGGGGCTTTGGGCACTGAAGCTTTCTTT
size: NA; V: TRBV7-3; J: TRBJ2-1; D: TRBD2; CDR3: CASRRTSGSFDEQFF; DNA: TGTGCCAGCAGGCGGACTAGCGGGAGCTTCGATGAGCAGTTCTTC
size: NA; V: TRBV7-6; J: TRBJ2-7; D: TRBD2; CDR3: CASSLTSGSSNEQYF; DNA: TGTGCCAGCAGCCTCACTAGCGGGAGCTCCAACGAGCAGTACTTC
size: few; V: TRBV6-5; J: TRBJ1-3; D: NA; CDR3: CASSSNGARNTIYF; DNA: TGTGCCAGCAGTTCGAACGGAGCCAGAAACACCATATATTTT
size: NA; V: TRBV28; J: TRBJ1-1; D: NA; CDR3: CASSLYRVGTNTEAFF; DNA: TGTGCCAGCAGTTTATACAGGGTAGGGACGAACACTGAAGCTTTCTTT
size: NA; V: TRBV6-5; J: TRBJ1-2; D: NA; CDR3: CASSYSGRVYYGYTF; DNA: TGTGCCAGCAGTTACTCGGGGCGAGTGTACTATGGCTACACCTTC
size: NA; V: TRBV14; J: TRBJ1-1; D: TRBD1; CDR3: CASSPTGTGFGAFF; DNA: TGTGCCAGCAGCCCAACCGGGACAGGGTTTGGGGCTTTCTTT
size: NA; V: TRBV6-5; J: TRBJ1-2; D: TRBD1; CDR3: CASSYSDRGGYTF; DNA: TGTGCCAGCAGTTACTCCGACAGGGGTGGCTACACCTTC
size: NA; V: TRBV5-1; J: TRBJ2-3; D: TRBD1; CDR3: CASSLGTGGDTQYF; DNA: TGCGCCAGCAGCTTGGGGACAGGCGGAGATACGCAGTATTTT
size: once; V: TRBV29-1; J: TRBJ1-5; D: NA; CDR3: CSVRGGGGNQPQHF; DNA: TGCAGCGTCCGCGGGGGGGGCGGCAATCAGCCCCAGCATTTT
size: NA; V: TRBV2; J: TRBJ1-2; D: NA; CDR3: CASSPDSNYGYTF; DNA: TGTGCCAGCAGCCCGGACAGTAACTATGGCTACACCTTC
size: NA; V: TRBV27; J: TRBJ2-5; D: TRBD1; CDR3: CASRLGQSFQETQYF; DNA: TGTGCCAGCAGGCTGGGACAGTCATTCCAAGAGACCCAGTACTTC
size: NA; V: TRBV5-1; J: TRBJ1-2; D: NA; CDR3: CASSLDQGGYTF; DNA: TGCGCCAGCAGCTTGGACCAGGGTGGCTACACCTTC
size: NA; V: TRBV6-1; J: TRBJ1-5; D: NA; CDR3: CASSRDKGNQPQHF; DNA: TGTGCCAGCAGTAGGGACAAGGGCAATCAGCCCCAGCATTTT
size: NA; V: TRBV10-3; J: TRBJ1-1; D: TRBD1; CDR3: CAISDWTGNLQGAFF; DNA: TGTGCCATCAGTGATTGGACAGGAAACCTACAGGGAGCTTTCTTT
size: NA; V: TRBV7-9; J: TRBJ1-5; D: TRBD1; CDR3: CASSRTGDQPQHF; DNA: TGTGCCAGCAGCCGGACAGGGGACCAGCCCCAGCATTTT
size: once; V: TRBV15; J: TRBJ1-4; D: NA; CDR3: CATSRYRDTRRNEKLFF; DNA: TGTGCCACCAGCCGATACCGGGACACCCGGAGAAATGAAAAACTGTTTTTT
size: NA; V: TRBV2; J: TRBJ2-2; D: NA; CDR3: CASLFLSSGNTGELFF; DNA: TGTGCCAGCCTCTTCCTTTCCTCGGGGAACACCGGGGAGCTGTTTTTT
size: NA; V: TRBV6-1; J: TRBJ1-2; D: TRBD1; CDR3: CASSGVSSGTDSLGYTF; DNA: TGTGCCAGCAGTGGAGTTTCTTCCGGGACAGACAGCTTAGGCTACACCTTC
size: few; V: TRBV5-1; J: TRBJ1-5; D: NA; CDR3: CASSLDGGLQPQHF; DNA: TGCGCCAGCAGCTTGGACGGGGGGCTACAGCCCCAGCATTTT
size: NA; V: TRBV25-1; J: TRBJ1-2; D: TRBD1; CDR3: CASSEYDRGGPNYGYTF; DNA: TGTGCCAGCAGTGAATACGACAGGGGAGGACCTAACTATGGCTACACCTTC
size: few; V: TRBV19; J: TRBJ2-3; D: NA; CDR3: CASSMGAGAADTQYF; DNA: TGTGCCAGTAGTATGGGGGCTGGGGCGGCAGATACGCAGTATTTT
size: NA; V: TRBV5-3; J: TRBJ1-4; D: NA; CDR3: CARSLEGEGEKLFF; DNA: TGTGCCAGAAGCTTGGAAGGGGAGGGGGAAAAACTGTTTTTT
size: once; V: TRBV5-6; J: TRBJ2-7; D: TRBD1; CDR3: CASSPAVGTGLYEQYF; DNA: TGTGCCAGCAGCCCCGCCGTTGGGACAGGCCTATACGAGCAGTACTTC
size: NA; V: TRBV5-5; J: TRBJ2-5; D: TRBD2; CDR3: CASSWGGGGLQETQYF; DNA: TGTGCCAGCAGCTGGGGGGGCGGGGGGCTACAAGAGACCCAGTACTTC
size: NA; V: TRBV6-6; J: TRBJ2-7; D: TRBD1; CDR3: CASSWGQGDSYEQYF; DNA: TGTGCCAGCAGTTGGGGACAGGGGGATTCCTACGAGCAGTACTTC
size: NA; V: TRBV9; J: TRBJ2-3; D: TRBD2; CDR3: CASTAGVRTDTQYF; DNA: TGTGCCAGCACAGCGGGAGTAAGGACAGATACGCAGTATTTT
size: NA; V: TRBV6-5; J: TRBJ1-4; D: NA; CDR3: CASSYYQFNEKLFF; DNA: TGTGCCAGCAGTTACTACCAGTTTAATGAAAAACTGTTTTTT
size: NA; V: TRBV4-1; J: TRBJ1-6; D: TRBD1; CDR3: CASSHRPSHRGDSPLHF; DNA: TGCGCCAGCAGCCACCGACCTTCCCACAGGGGAGATTCACCCCTCCACTTT
size: NA; V: TRBV5-1; J: TRBJ1-4; D: NA; CDR3: CASSSLGGGGEKLFF; DNA: TGCGCCAGCAGCTCCCTGGGGGGGGGCGGCGAAAAACTGTTTTTT
size: few; V: TRBV6-1; J: TRBJ2-1; D: NA; CDR3: CASSDLLAGYNEQFF; DNA: TGTGCCAGCAGTGATCTACTGGCGGGCTACAATGAGCAGTTCTTC
size: NA; V: TRBV19; J: TRBJ2-7; D: NA; CDR3: CASSTTPLLGSGEQYF; DNA: TGTGCCAGTAGTACCACCCCCCTATTAGGGTCGGGAGAGCAGTACTTC
size: NA; V: TRBV7-3; J: TRBJ1-2; D: TRBD1; CDR3: CASSQTGVANYGYTF; DNA: TGTGCCAGCAGCCAAACAGGGGTAGCCAACTATGGCTACACCTTC
size: NA; V: TRBV12-5; J: TRBJ2-2; D: NA; CDR3: CASAQWGETTGELFF; DNA: TGTGCTAGTGCCCAGTGGGGGGAAACTACCGGGGAGCTGTTTTTT
size: NA; V: TRBV12-5; J: TRBJ2-1; D: NA; CDR3: CASGRRNEQFF; DNA: TGTGCTAGTGGCAGGAGGAATGAGCAGTTCTTC